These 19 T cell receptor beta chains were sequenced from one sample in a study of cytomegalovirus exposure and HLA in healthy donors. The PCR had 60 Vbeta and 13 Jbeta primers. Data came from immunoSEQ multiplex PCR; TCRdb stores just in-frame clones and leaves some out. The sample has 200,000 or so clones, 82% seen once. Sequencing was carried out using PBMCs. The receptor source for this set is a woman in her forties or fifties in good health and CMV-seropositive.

As DNA, the CDR3 is TGTGCCAGCAGCTTAATAGCTAGCGGGGGAAACCCTACAGATACGCAGTATTTT. Protein: CASSLIASGGNPTDTQYF. This sequence joins TRBV7-9 and TRBJ2-3; TRBD2 aligns across 10 bases. The V segment lost 2 bases and the J segment 3 bases; nucleotides outside the gene matches: 11. The CDR3 is 18 amino acids. From germline, CDR1 is SEHNR and CDR2 FQNEAQ (reference sequence). Together with reference TRBV7-9 and TRBJ2-3, the CDR3 gives the full variable domain: DTGVSQNPRHKITKRGQNVTFRCDPISEHNRLYWYRQTLGQGPEFLTYFQNEAQLEKSRLLSDRFSAERPKGSFSTLEIQRTEQGDSAMYLCASSLIASGGNPTDTQYFGPGTRLTVL.

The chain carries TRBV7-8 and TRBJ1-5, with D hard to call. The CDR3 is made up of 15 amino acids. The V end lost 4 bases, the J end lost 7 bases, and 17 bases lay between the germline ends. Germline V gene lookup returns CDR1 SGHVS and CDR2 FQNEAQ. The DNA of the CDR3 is TGTGCCAGCAGCTCTATTGGACTGTTCGGGCAGCCCCAGCATTTT. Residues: CASSSIGLFGQPQHF. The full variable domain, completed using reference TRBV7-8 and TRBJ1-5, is GAGVSQSPRYKVAKRGQDVALRCDPISGHVSLFWYQQALGQGPEFLTYFQNEAQLDKSGLPSDRFFAERPEGSVSTLKIQRTQQEDSAVYLCASSSIGLFGQPQHFGDGTRLSIL.

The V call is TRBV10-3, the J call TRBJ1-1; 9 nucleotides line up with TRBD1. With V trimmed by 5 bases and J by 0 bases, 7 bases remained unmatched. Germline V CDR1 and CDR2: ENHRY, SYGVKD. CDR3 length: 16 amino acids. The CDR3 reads CAISNGQGSMNTEAFF. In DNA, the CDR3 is TGTGCCATCAGTAACGGACAGGGGAGCATGAACACTGAAGCTTTCTTT.

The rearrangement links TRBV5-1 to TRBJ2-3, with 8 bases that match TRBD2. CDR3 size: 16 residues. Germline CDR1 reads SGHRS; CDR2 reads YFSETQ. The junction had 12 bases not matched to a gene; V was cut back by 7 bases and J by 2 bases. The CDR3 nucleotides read TGCGCCAGCGGGGTGGGCCAGCGGGGGTTCACAGATACGCAGTATTTT. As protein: CASGVGQRGFTDTQYF.

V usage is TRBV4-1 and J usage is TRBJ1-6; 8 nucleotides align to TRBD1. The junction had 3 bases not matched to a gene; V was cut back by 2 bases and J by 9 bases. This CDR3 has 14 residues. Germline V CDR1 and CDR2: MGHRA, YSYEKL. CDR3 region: CASSQIRGPSPLHF. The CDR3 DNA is TGCGCCAGCAGCCAAATCAGGGGGCCTTCACCCCTCCACTTT.

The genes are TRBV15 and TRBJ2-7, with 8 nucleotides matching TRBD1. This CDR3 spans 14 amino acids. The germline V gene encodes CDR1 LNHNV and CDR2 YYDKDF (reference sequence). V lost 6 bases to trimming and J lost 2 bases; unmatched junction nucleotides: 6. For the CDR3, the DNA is TGTGCCACCAGAGAATGGACAGGGACCTACGAGCAGTACTTC. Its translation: CATREWTGTYEQYF.

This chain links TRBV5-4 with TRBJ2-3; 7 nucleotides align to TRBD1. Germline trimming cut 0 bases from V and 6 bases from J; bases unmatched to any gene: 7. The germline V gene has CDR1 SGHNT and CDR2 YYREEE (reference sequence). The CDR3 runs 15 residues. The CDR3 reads CASSLAGGNVDTQYF. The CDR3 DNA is TGTGCCAGCAGCTTGGCAGGGGGTAACGTCGATACGCAGTATTTT.

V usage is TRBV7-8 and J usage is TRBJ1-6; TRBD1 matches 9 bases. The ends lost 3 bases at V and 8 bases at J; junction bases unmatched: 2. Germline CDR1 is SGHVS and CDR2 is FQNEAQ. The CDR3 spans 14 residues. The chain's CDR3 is CASSFRDRDSPLHF. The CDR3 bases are TGTGCCAGCAGCTTCCGGGACAGGGATTCACCCCTCCACTTT. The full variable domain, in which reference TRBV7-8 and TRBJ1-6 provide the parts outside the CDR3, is GAGVSQSPRYKVAKRGQDVALRCDPISGHVSLFWYQQALGQGPEFLTYFQNEAQLDKSGLPSDRFFAERPEGSVSTLKIQRTQQEDSAVYLCASSFRDRDSPLHFGNGTRLTVT.

CDR3: CASSVQLANYEQYF. DNA for the CDR3: TGTGCCAGTAGTGTCCAACTAGCGAACTACGAGCAGTACTTC. The chain recombines TRBV19 with TRBJ2-7; 7 nucleotides agree with TRBD2. Germline CDR1 reads LNHDA; CDR2 reads SQIVND (reference sequence). Unmatched junction bases numbered 7, after V lost 5 bases and J lost 3 bases. CDR3 size: 14 residues.

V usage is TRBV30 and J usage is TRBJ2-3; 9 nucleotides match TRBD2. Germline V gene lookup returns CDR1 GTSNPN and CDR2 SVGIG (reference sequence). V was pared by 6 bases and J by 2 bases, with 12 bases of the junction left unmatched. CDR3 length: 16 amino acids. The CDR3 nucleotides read TGTGCCTGCTCCCCCGGGTCTAGCGGGATCACAGATACGCAGTATTTT. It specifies CACSPGSSGITDTQYF.

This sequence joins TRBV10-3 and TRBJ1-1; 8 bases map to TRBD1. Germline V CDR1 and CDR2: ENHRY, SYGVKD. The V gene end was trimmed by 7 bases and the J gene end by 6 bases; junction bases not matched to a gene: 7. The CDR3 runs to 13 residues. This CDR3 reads CAINPDRDAEAFF. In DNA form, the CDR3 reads TGTGCCATCAACCCGGACAGGGATGCTGAAGCTTTCTTT.

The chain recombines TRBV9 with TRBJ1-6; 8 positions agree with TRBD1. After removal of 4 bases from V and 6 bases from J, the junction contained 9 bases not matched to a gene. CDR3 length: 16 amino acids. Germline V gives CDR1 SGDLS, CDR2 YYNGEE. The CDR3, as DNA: TGTGCCAGCAGCCCCTCGACAGGGGCTGGTAATTCACCCCTCCACTTT. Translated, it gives CASSPSTGAGNSPLHF.

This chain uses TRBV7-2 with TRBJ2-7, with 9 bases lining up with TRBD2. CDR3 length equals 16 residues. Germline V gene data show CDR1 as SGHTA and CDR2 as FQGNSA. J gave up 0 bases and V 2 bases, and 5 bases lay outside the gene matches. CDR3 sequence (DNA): TGTGCCAGCAGCTTAAGGGGGACTAGCATCTCCTACGAGCAGTACTTC. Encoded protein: CASSLRGTSISYEQYF.

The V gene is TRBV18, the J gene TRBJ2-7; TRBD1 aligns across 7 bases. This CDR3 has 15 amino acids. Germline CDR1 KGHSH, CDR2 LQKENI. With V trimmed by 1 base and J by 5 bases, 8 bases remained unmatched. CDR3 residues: CASSPQVTGKHEQYF. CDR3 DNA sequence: TGTGCCAGCTCACCACAGGTGACAGGGAAACACGAGCAGTACTTC.

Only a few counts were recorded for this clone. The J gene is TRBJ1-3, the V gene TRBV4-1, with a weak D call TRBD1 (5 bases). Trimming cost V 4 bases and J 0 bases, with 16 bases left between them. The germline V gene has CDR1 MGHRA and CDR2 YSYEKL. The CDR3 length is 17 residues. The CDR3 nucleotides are TGCGCCAGCAGCCGAGGTAGGAGGGGCGCCTCTGGAAACACCATATATTTT. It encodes CASSRGRRGASGNTIYF.

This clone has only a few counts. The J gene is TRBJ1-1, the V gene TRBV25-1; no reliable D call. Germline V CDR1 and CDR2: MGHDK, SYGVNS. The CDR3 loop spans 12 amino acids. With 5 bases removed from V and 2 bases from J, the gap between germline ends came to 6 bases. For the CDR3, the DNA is TGTGCCAGCAGTAGAGCTAACACTGAAGCTTTCTTT. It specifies CASSRANTEAFF.

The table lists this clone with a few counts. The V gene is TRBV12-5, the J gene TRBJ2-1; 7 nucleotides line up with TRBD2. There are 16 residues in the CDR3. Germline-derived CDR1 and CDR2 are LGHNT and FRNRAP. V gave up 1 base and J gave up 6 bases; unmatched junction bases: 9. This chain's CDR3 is CASGLGLGEGPNEQFF. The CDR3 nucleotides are TGTGCTAGTGGTTTGGGCCTAGGGGAGGGGCCCAATGAGCAGTTCTTC.

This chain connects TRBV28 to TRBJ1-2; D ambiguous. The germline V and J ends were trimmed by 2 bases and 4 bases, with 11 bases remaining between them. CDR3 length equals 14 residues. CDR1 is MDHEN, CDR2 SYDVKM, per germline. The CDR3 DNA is TGTGCCAGCAGTTTAGAGGCGCGAGCCTATGGCTACACCTTC. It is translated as CASSLEARAYGYTF.

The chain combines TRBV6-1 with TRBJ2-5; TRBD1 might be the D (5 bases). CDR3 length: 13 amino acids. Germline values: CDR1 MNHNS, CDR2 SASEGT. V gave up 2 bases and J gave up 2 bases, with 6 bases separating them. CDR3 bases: TGTGCCAGCAGTGAACAGGGTCAAGAGACCCAGTACTTC. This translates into CASSEQGQETQYF.